This T cell receptor (beta chain) was identified during a study of CD8 T cells in ankylosing spondylitis (dated by TCRdb to the late 2010s). For the wider study: The study profiled T cell receptor beta repertoires in healthy donors and ankylosing spondylitis patients to find disease-linked TCR variants. Peripheral blood was sampled, and synovial fluid was additionally collected from ankylosing spondylitis patients. The full study cohort comprised some 27 ankylosing spondylitis patients and approximately 100 healthy donors.

Based on the germline V gene, the CDR1 and CDR2 sequences are MDHEN and SYDVKM. The V end loses 5 bases and the J end loses 1 base, and a stretch of 15 bases separates them. The cysteine opens and the phenylalanine closes a CDR3 of 15 amino acids. Kept here is only the CDR3 DNA, which spans 45 bases and is read in frame from base 1. This clonotype was picked up a small number of times. Which antigen it targets is not known. The input lacks base qualities; no much larger clone sits a single base away. Sequencing used an Illumina HiSeq 2500. Quantitative 5'-RACE with molecular barcodes was used to prepare TCR beta libraries. The study's own analysis went as follows. Disease-linked TCR variants were identified with a new computational method built on a probabilistic model of VDJ rearrangement. The raw public data were reprocessed by TCRdb itself: fastp quality trimming at Q25, MiXCR clonotype calling, in-frame beta chains only. Each CDR3 protein appears once, grouped with its most common genes and DNA. The V and J calls here are based on TCRdb, not the publication. The sample table holds 100,000 to 150,000 distinct CDR3 sequences, of which approximately 17% were seen once. The ten most abundant clones make up roughly 30% of the sample.

Points the paper makes about the study in general: Some of the motif variants had been reported before in the synovial fluid and blood of reactive arthritis patients, a finding that suggests common disease-initiation mechanisms. Significant enrichment of the disease-linked clones was reported in matched synovial fluid samples from ankylosing spondylitis patients. A TCR beta motif of 7 or 8 highly homologous amino acid variants appeared characteristic of blood from ankylosing spondylitis patients. In peripheral blood, the disease-linked clones were found at relatively low frequencies and had a CD8+ phenotype.

The sequence was obtained from a male donor with ankylosing spondylitis. Specimen: blood, either unsorted or a sorted T cell fraction (not recorded which). Recombination linked TRBV28 to TRBJ2-7, and TRBD2 may be the D gene, going by 6 matching bases. The CDR3 reads as follows: CASSPRGTASYEQYF. The sequenced DNA: TGTGCCAGCAGTCCCCGCGGGACGGCATCCTACGAGCAGTACTTC.